This T cell receptor (beta chain) was captured by sequencing in a study of blood T cell repertoires in COVID-19. Sequenced by immunoSEQ multiplex PCR; TCRdb stores in-frame clones only, minus some. The sample records 340,000 or so clones, 80% to 90% being singletons. Deletions cut 3 bases from V and 6 bases from J, with 8 bases between. The CDR3 length is 13 residues. Germline CDR1 reads SGHNT; CDR2 reads YENEEA. V and J are TRBV11-3 and TRBJ2-2; tentative D call: TRBD2 (6 bases). The sequence was obtained from a woman in her 40s with acute COVID-19. Sequenced: PBMCs or T cells enriched from blood (not recorded which). The CDR3 here is CASSFGSAGELFF. The DNA for the CDR3 is TGTGCCAGCAGCTTCGGGAGTGCCGGGGAGCTGTTTTTT.